This T cell receptor (beta chain) was found in a study of cytomegalovirus exposure and HLA in healthy donors. Study-level findings and limits: Some TCR beta chains (more than 150 of them) were listed as cytomegalovirus-associated. Most TCR sequences were seen very rarely across donors, but some public TCRs occurred in many. Reported results showed that the classifier diagnosed cytomegalovirus status with high specificity and sensitivity.

The trim removed 3 bases at V and 12 bases at J, leaving 8 bases unmatched. Germline CDR1 MNHNS, CDR2 SASEGT. The CDR3 runs to 13 residues. Generated by immunoSEQ multiplex PCR, the TCRdb table keeps only in-frame clones and is missing some. The table has about 60,000 clones, 90% to 97% seen once. A note on this clone: Its target is not known.

This sequence was found in a man aged 18-30 years in good health and CMV-seronegative. The chain is built from TRBV6-1 and TRBJ2-4; TRBD2 matches 7 bases. The material sequenced was PBMCs. The CDR3 loop is CASSDGGSMAQYF. CDR3 sequence (DNA): TGTGCCAGCAGTGACGGCGGGAGTATGGCTCAGTACTTC.